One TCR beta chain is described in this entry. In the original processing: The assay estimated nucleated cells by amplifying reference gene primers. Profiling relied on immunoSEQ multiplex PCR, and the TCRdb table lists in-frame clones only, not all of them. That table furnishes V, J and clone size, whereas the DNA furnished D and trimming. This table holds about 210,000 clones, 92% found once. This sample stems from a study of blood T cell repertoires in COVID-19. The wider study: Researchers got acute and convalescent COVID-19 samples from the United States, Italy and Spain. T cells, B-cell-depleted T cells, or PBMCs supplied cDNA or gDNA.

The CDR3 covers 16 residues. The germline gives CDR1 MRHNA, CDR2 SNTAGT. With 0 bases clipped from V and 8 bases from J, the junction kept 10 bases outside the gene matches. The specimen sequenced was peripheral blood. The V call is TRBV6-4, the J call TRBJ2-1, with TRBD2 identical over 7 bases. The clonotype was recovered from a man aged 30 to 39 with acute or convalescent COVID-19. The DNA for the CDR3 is TGTGCCAGCAGTGACTCCTTCGGGGGGACCTGGGATGAGCAGTTCTTC. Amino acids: CASSDSFGGTWDEQFF.